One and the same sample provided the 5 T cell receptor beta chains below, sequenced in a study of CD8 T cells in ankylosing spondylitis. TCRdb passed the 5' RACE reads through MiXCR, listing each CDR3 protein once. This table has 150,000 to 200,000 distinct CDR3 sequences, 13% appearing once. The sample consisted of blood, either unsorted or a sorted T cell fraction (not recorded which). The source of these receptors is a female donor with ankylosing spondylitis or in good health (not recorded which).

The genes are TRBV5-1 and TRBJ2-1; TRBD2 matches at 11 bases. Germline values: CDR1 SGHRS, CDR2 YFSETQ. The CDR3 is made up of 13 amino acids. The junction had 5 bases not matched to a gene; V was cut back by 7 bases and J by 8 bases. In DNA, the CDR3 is TGCGCCAGCGGGACTAGCGGTGGCGATGAGCAGTTCTTC. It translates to CASGTSGGDEQFF.

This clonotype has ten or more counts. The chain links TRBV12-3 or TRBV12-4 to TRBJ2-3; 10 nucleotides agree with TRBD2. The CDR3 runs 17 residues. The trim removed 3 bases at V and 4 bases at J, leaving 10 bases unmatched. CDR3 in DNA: TGTGCCAGCAGTTTTACGTCTAGCGGGAGTGGGGCAGATACGCAGTATTTT. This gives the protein CASSFTSSGSGADTQYF.

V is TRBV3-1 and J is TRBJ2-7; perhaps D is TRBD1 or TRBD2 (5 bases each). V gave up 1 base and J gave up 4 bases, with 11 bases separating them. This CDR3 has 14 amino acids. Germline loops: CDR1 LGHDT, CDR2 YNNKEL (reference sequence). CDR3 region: CASSQAGAGYEQYF. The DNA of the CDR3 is TGTGCCAGCAGCCAAGCTGGGGCGGGTTACGAGCAGTACTTC.

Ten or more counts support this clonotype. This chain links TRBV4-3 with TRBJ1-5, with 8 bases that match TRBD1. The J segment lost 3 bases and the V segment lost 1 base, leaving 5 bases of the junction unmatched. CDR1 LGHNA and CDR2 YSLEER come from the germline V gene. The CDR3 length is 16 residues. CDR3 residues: CASSQGTGTTNQPQHF. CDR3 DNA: TGCGCCAGCAGCCAAGGGACAGGGACGACCAATCAGCCCCAGCATTTT.

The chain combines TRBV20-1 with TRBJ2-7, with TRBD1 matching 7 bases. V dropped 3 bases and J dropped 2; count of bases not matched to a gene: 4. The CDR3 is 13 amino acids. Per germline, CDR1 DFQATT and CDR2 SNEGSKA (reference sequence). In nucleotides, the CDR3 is TGCAGTGCTAGCGGGACAGTTGCCTACGAGCAGTACTTC. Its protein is CSASGTVAYEQYF.